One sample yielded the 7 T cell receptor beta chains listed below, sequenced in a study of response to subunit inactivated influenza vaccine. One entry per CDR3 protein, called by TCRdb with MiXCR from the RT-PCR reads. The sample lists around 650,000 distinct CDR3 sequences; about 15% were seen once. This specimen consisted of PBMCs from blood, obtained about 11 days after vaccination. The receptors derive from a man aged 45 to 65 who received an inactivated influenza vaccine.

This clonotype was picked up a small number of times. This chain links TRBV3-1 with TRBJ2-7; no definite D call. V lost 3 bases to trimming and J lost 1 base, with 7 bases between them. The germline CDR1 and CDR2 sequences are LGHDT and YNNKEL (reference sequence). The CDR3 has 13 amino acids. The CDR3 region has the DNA TGTGCCAGCAGCCACGGTGTATCCTACGAGCAGTACTTC. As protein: CASSHGVSYEQYF.

The CDR3 sequence is CASSQESTGRYGYTF. The CDR3 region has the DNA TGCGCCAGCAGCCAAGAATCAACGGGGCGGTATGGCTACACCTTC. The chain links TRBV4-3 to TRBJ1-2; D is possibly TRBD1 (5 bases). This CDR3 is 15 amino acids long. The germline V and J ends were trimmed by 0 bases and 5 bases, with 13 bases remaining between them. Per the germline V gene, CDR1 is LGHNA and CDR2 is YSLEER.

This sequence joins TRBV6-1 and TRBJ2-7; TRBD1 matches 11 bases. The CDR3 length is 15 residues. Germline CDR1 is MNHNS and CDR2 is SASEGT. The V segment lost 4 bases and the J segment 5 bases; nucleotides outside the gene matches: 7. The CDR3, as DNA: TGTGCCAGCAGTGCCCGGGACAGGGGGTTTCACGAGCAGTACTTC. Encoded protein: CASSARDRGFHEQYF.

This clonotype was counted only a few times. The CDR3 region is CASSLGRGEGYNSPLHF. The CDR3 region has the DNA TGTGCCAGCAGCTTAGGCCGAGGAGAAGGCTATAATTCACCCCTCCACTTT. The J gene is TRBJ1-6, the V gene TRBV13; D gene unclear. V was trimmed by 0 bases and J by 3 bases, leaving 12 bases between them. The CDR3 runs 17 residues. Germline V CDR1 and CDR2: PRHDT, FYEKMQ (reference sequence).

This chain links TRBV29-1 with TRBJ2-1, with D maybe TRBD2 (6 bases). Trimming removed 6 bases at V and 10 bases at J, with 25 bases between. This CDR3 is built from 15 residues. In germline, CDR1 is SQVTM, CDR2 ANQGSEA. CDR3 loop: CSVPSGYLGVSEQFF. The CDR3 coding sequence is TGCAGCGTCCCAAGCGGGTATCTTGGGGTTAGCGAGCAGTTCTTC.

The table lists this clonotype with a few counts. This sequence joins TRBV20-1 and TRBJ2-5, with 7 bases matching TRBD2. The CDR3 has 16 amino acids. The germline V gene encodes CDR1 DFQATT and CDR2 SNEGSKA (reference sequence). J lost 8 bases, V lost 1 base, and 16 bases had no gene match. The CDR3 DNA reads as TGCAGTGCTAGAGTTGGCCCGGGACTAAGGCCGGGCACCCAGTACTTC. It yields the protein CSARVGPGLRPGTQYF.

The CDR3 DNA reads as TGTGCCAGCAGCTCGGAGCGGGCCTCTGGCACAGATACGCAGTATTTT. It encodes CASSSERASGTDTQYF. V gene TRBV7-2 combines with J gene TRBJ2-3, with TRBD2 as a possible D gene (6 bases). This CDR3 spans 16 amino acids. The germline V gene encodes CDR1 SGHTA and CDR2 FQGNSA. Trimming left V 4 bases short and J 1 base short, with 15 bases between.